This T cell receptor beta chain comes out of a study of beta chain features in type 1 diabetes. General observations from the study: TCRB CDR3 length was moderately but significantly reduced in all four CD4+ subsets of Type 1 diabetes patients. When cDNA is sequenced, cells with high TCR expression could be over-represented.

This clone was seen more than once but under ten times. The target antigen is unknown. The germline V and J ends were trimmed by 11 bases and 0 bases, with 15 bases remaining between them. This CDR3 has 14 residues. CDR1 and CDR2 from the germline V gene are SEHNR and FQNEAQ (reference sequence). Sorted populations all exceeded 95% purity. TCRB transcripts that were expressed got sequenced, as all of the isolated RNA had been reverse transcribed. The protocol was immunoSEQ multiplex PCR, while the TCRdb copy is restricted to in-frame clones and leaves out a portion. The sample yields a few hundred thousand clones, about 15% seen once.

Sequencing was done on a sample of naive CD4+ T cells from blood. The chain uses TRBV7-9 and TRBJ2-3; possible D gene TRBD2, 5 bases. The clonotype originates from a man younger than 40 in good health. The CDR3 reads CAAAVAGSTDTQYF. DNA of the CDR3: TGTGCCGCAGCAGTCGCGGGTAGCACAGATACGCAGTATTTT.